This is a list of T cell receptor beta chains from one sample in a study of T cell repertoires in cytomegalovirus infection. These receptors lack a known antigen. MiXCR, run by TCRdb on the reads, gives a single entry per CDR3 protein. The sample lists about 89,000 distinct CDR3 sequences; about 29% were seen once. Specimen: CD8+ T cells from cultured PBMCs, collected from culture after CMV antigen stimulation. The origin of the receptors is a human donor in good health (CMV status not recorded). Some clones in this sample may be carry-over from other donors' samples. The CDR3 runs from the conserved cysteine through the conserved F or W. Each record gives: V gene, J gene, D gene, clone size, CDR3 length, CDR3 DNA, CDR3 protein. A D gene is named only where the DNA matches it firmly. Clone size is shown for a subset of rows, as once, few, many or a class of expanded clone.

v_gene: TRBV3-1; j_gene: TRBJ1-4; d_gene: TRBD1; abundance: -; len: 16; CDR3nt: TGTGCCAGCAGCCAGGCCGGGACAGGGTATTATGAAAAACTGTTTTTT; CDR3aa: CASSQAGTGYYEKLFF
v_gene: TRBV7-6; j_gene: TRBJ1-1; d_gene: -; abundance: many; len: 14; CDR3nt: TGTGCCAGCAGCTTAGTTGGCGGGAACACTGAAGCTTTCTTT; CDR3aa: CASSLVGGNTEAFF
v_gene: TRBV6-5; j_gene: TRBJ2-1; d_gene: -; abundance: few; len: 11; CDR3nt: TGTGCCAGCAGTTACGGGGACGAGCAGTTCTTC; CDR3aa: CASSYGDEQFF
v_gene: TRBV5-6; j_gene: TRBJ1-2; d_gene: -; abundance: many; len: 14; CDR3nt: TGTGCCAGCAGCTTGGCTGAGGGAAGCTATGGCTACACCTTC; CDR3aa: CASSLAEGSYGYTF
v_gene: TRBV3-1; j_gene: TRBJ2-7; d_gene: -; abundance: -; len: 14; CDR3nt: TGTGCCAGCAGCCCCCCTCGGGGGACCTACGAGCAGTACTTC; CDR3aa: CASSPPRGTYEQYF
v_gene: TRBV7-2; j_gene: TRBJ2-4; d_gene: -; abundance: few; len: 15; CDR3nt: TGTGCCAGCAGCTTAGTCACGGGAACCAAAAACATTCAGTACTTC; CDR3aa: CASSLVTGTKNIQYF
v_gene: TRBV5-1; j_gene: TRBJ2-7; d_gene: -; abundance: -; len: 13; CDR3nt: TGCGCCAGCAGCTTGGCAGGATTGGGCGAGCAGTACTTC; CDR3aa: CASSLAGLGEQYF
v_gene: TRBV28; j_gene: TRBJ1-1; d_gene: -; abundance: medium-sized; len: 14; CDR3nt: TGTGCCAGCAGTTTAGGGCAGAAGAACACTGAAGCTTTCTTT; CDR3aa: CASSLGQKNTEAFF
v_gene: TRBV19; j_gene: TRBJ2-1; d_gene: -; abundance: few; len: 12; CDR3nt: TGTGCCAGTTCTGTTACCGGGGATGAGCAGTTCTTC; CDR3aa: CASSVTGDEQFF
v_gene: TRBV7-8; j_gene: TRBJ1-2; d_gene: -; abundance: few; len: 12; CDR3nt: TGTGCCAGCAGCCCCCACAGCTATGGCTACACCTTC; CDR3aa: CASSPHSYGYTF
v_gene: TRBV14; j_gene: TRBJ2-1; d_gene: TRBD2; abundance: -; len: 13; CDR3nt: TGTGCCAGCAGCCCCGGGGGGGGGAGGGAGCAGTTCTTC; CDR3aa: CASSPGGGREQFF
v_gene: TRBV7-9; j_gene: TRBJ2-1; d_gene: -; abundance: few; len: 15; CDR3nt: TGTGCCAGCAGCCCCCGAGACCTCACCGGCGATGAGCAGTTCTTC; CDR3aa: CASSPRDLTGDEQFF
v_gene: TRBV30; j_gene: TRBJ2-7; d_gene: -; abundance: -; len: 13; CDR3nt: TGTGCCTGGAGGCGCAGCGATACCTACGAGCAGTACTTC; CDR3aa: CAWRRSDTYEQYF
v_gene: TRBV28; j_gene: TRBJ1-1; d_gene: -; abundance: -; len: 14; CDR3nt: TGTGCCAGCAGTCCTGGGGGAGGGGGAATTGAAGCTTTCTTT; CDR3aa: CASSPGGGGIEAFF
v_gene: TRBV7-9; j_gene: TRBJ2-5; d_gene: TRBD1; abundance: -; len: 14; CDR3nt: TGTGCCAGCAGCTCAGACAGGGCCCAAGAGACCCAGTACTTC; CDR3aa: CASSSDRAQETQYF
v_gene: TRBV5-1; j_gene: TRBJ2-2; d_gene: -; abundance: -; len: 14; CDR3nt: TGCGCCAGCAGCTTCGGGGAATCCACCGGGGAGCTGTTTTTT; CDR3aa: CASSFGESTGELFF
v_gene: TRBV12-5; j_gene: TRBJ2-1; d_gene: -; abundance: -; len: 11; CDR3nt: TGTGCTAGTAGAGGGGACGTTGAGCAGTTCTTC; CDR3aa: CASRGDVEQFF
v_gene: TRBV12-3/TRBV12-4; j_gene: TRBJ1-3; d_gene: TRBD1; abundance: few; len: 15; CDR3nt: TGTGCCAGCAGGTGGGGACAGAATTCTGGAAACACCATATATTTT; CDR3aa: CASRWGQNSGNTIYF
v_gene: TRBV29-1; j_gene: TRBJ1-2; d_gene: -; abundance: many; len: 13; CDR3nt: TGCAGCGTACCCCAACAGGGTCCCTCTGGCTACACCTTC; CDR3aa: CSVPQQGPSGYTF
v_gene: TRBV20-1; j_gene: TRBJ1-2; d_gene: -; abundance: -; len: 13; CDR3nt: TGCAGTGCTCGGGCGGGGCAGAATCATGGCTACACCTTC; CDR3aa: CSARAGQNHGYTF
v_gene: TRBV6-1; j_gene: TRBJ2-2; d_gene: -; abundance: -; len: 19; CDR3nt: TGTGCCAGCAGTCGTCCCTCGGACAGCCCAGTCGCGAACACCGGGGAGCTGTTTTTT; CDR3aa: CASSRPSDSPVANTGELFF
v_gene: TRBV7-3; j_gene: TRBJ2-7; d_gene: -; abundance: -; len: 11; CDR3nt: TGTGCCAGCAGCTTAACGAACGAGCAGTACTTC; CDR3aa: CASSLTNEQYF
v_gene: TRBV6-5; j_gene: TRBJ2-1; d_gene: TRBD2; abundance: -; len: 14; CDR3nt: TGTGCCAGCAGTCCGGGACTAGCAGTTCGTGAGCAGTTCTTC; CDR3aa: CASSPGLAVREQFF
v_gene: TRBV14; j_gene: TRBJ1-6; d_gene: -; abundance: -; len: 17; CDR3nt: TGTGCCAGCAGCCAAGATGGGAGATTCTCCTATAATTCACCCCTCCACTTT; CDR3aa: CASSQDGRFSYNSPLHF
v_gene: TRBV27; j_gene: TRBJ2-2; d_gene: TRBD1; abundance: few; len: 16; CDR3nt: TGTGCCAGCAGTTTAGCCGGGACAGGGTTAGGAGGGGAGCTGTTTTTT; CDR3aa: CASSLAGTGLGGELFF
v_gene: TRBV27; j_gene: TRBJ2-5; d_gene: -; abundance: -; len: 13; CDR3nt: TGTGCCAGCAGTTTGGCCCGCGGGGCGACCCAGTACTTC; CDR3aa: CASSLARGATQYF
v_gene: TRBV5-4; j_gene: TRBJ2-7; d_gene: -; abundance: -; len: 14; CDR3nt: TGTGCCAGCAGCTCCCCCGAAAACCCCTACGAGCAGTACTTC; CDR3aa: CASSSPENPYEQYF
v_gene: TRBV4-1; j_gene: TRBJ1-1; d_gene: -; abundance: few; len: 13; CDR3nt: TGCGCCAGCAGCCTCGGGGGGTCCACTGAAGCTTTCTTT; CDR3aa: CASSLGGSTEAFF
v_gene: TRBV12-3/TRBV12-4; j_gene: TRBJ2-2; d_gene: TRBD1; abundance: few; len: 14; CDR3nt: TGTGCCAGCAGACCGGGACAGGGAATCGGGGAGCTGTTTTTT; CDR3aa: CASRPGQGIGELFF
v_gene: TRBV7-9; j_gene: TRBJ2-7; d_gene: -; abundance: -; len: 14; CDR3nt: TGTGCCAGCAGCTCAACGGGACCAACCTACGAGCAGTACTTC; CDR3aa: CASSSTGPTYEQYF
v_gene: TRBV19; j_gene: TRBJ1-1; d_gene: -; abundance: many; len: 14; CDR3nt: TGTGCCAGTAGTCCATCGTATCTGGGAACTGAAGCTTTCTTT; CDR3aa: CASSPSYLGTEAFF
v_gene: TRBV12-3/TRBV12-4; j_gene: TRBJ2-3; d_gene: -; abundance: many; len: 14; CDR3nt: TGTGCCAGCAGCCGTGGACACCTCACAGATACGCAGTATTTT; CDR3aa: CASSRGHLTDTQYF
v_gene: TRBV12-3/TRBV12-4; j_gene: TRBJ2-6; d_gene: -; abundance: -; len: 14; CDR3nt: TGTGCCAGCAGTCCCGGGTCTGGGGCCAACGTCCTGACTTTC; CDR3aa: CASSPGSGANVLTF
v_gene: TRBV7-9; j_gene: TRBJ2-1; d_gene: -; abundance: -; len: 13; CDR3nt: TGTGCCAGCAGCCAGTATAACCCGAATGAGCAGTTCTTC; CDR3aa: CASSQYNPNEQFF
v_gene: TRBV7-8; j_gene: TRBJ2-1; d_gene: -; abundance: many; len: 16; CDR3nt: TGTGCCAGCAGCTTAGCGGGGGCAGGGGGAGGCAATGAGCAGTTCTTC; CDR3aa: CASSLAGAGGGNEQFF
v_gene: TRBV12-3/TRBV12-4; j_gene: TRBJ2-7; d_gene: -; abundance: -; len: 13; CDR3nt: TGTGCCAGCGCCGCGGTCGGGAGTCCCGAGCAGTACTTC; CDR3aa: CASAAVGSPEQYF
v_gene: TRBV6-1; j_gene: TRBJ2-3; d_gene: -; abundance: few; len: 14; CDR3nt: TGTGCCAGCAGTTCAATAGGCGGACTGGATACGCAGTATTTT; CDR3aa: CASSSIGGLDTQYF
v_gene: TRBV27; j_gene: TRBJ1-1; d_gene: TRBD1; abundance: many; len: 13; CDR3nt: TGTGCCAGCAGTTTGGGACAGACTATGGAAGCTTTCTTT; CDR3aa: CASSLGQTMEAFF
v_gene: TRBV7-8; j_gene: TRBJ2-7; d_gene: -; abundance: -; len: 13; CDR3nt: TGTGCCAGCAGCTTAGCACAGTACTACGAGCAGTACTTC; CDR3aa: CASSLAQYYEQYF
v_gene: TRBV6-5; j_gene: TRBJ2-2; d_gene: -; abundance: -; len: 16; CDR3nt: TGTGCCAGCAGTTACAGGGCTAGCGTCATCACCGGGGAGCTGTTTTTT; CDR3aa: CASSYRASVITGELFF
v_gene: TRBV2; j_gene: TRBJ1-1; d_gene: -; abundance: -; len: 13; CDR3nt: TGTGCCAGCAGTGTGACCGGGGGGACTGAAGCTTTCTTT; CDR3aa: CASSVTGGTEAFF
v_gene: TRBV7-6; j_gene: TRBJ2-1; d_gene: TRBD2; abundance: few; len: 15; CDR3nt: TGTGCCAGCGCTCTTAGCGGGGGAACCTACAATGAGCAGTTCTTC; CDR3aa: CASALSGGTYNEQFF
v_gene: TRBV6-1; j_gene: TRBJ1-5; d_gene: -; abundance: -; len: 15; CDR3nt: TGTGCCAGCAGTGAAGCGCGAGGGGGAGGTCAGCCCCAGCATTTT; CDR3aa: CASSEARGGGQPQHF
v_gene: TRBV28; j_gene: TRBJ1-4; d_gene: -; abundance: many; len: 16; CDR3nt: TGTGCCAGCAGTCCCTCGACGGGGATGCCTAATGAAAAACTGTTTTTT; CDR3aa: CASSPSTGMPNEKLFF
v_gene: TRBV4-1; j_gene: TRBJ1-2; d_gene: -; abundance: -; len: 15; CDR3nt: TGCGCCAGCAGCCAAGATGGCGAGGGCGTAACGGGCTACACCTTC; CDR3aa: CASSQDGEGVTGYTF
v_gene: TRBV10-3; j_gene: TRBJ2-7; d_gene: -; abundance: few; len: 12; CDR3nt: TGTGCCATCAGCGACGAGGGCTACGAGCAGTACTTC; CDR3aa: CAISDEGYEQYF
v_gene: TRBV7-6; j_gene: TRBJ1-1; d_gene: -; abundance: few; len: 15; CDR3nt: TGTGCCAGCAGCTTAGCCTCGAGCGGGTGGACTGAAGCTTTCTTT; CDR3aa: CASSLASSGWTEAFF
v_gene: TRBV6-5; j_gene: TRBJ2-5; d_gene: TRBD2; abundance: few; len: 15; CDR3nt: TGTGCCAGCAGTTACGGGCTAGCGGGGGGAGAGACCCAGTACTTC; CDR3aa: CASSYGLAGGETQYF
v_gene: TRBV10-3; j_gene: TRBJ1-5; d_gene: -; abundance: -; len: 16; CDR3nt: TGTGCCATCAGTGAGTCGACCGGGACTAGCAATCAGCCCCAGCATTTT; CDR3aa: CAISESTGTSNQPQHF
v_gene: TRBV2; j_gene: TRBJ1-5; d_gene: -; abundance: once; len: 11; CDR3nt: TGTGCCAGCAGTTTCAATCAGCCCCAGCATTTT; CDR3aa: CASSFNQPQHF
v_gene: TRBV20-1; j_gene: TRBJ2-5; d_gene: -; abundance: few; len: 14; CDR3nt: TGCAGTGCTAGAGGGACAGCGTACCAAGAGACCCAGTACTTC; CDR3aa: CSARGTAYQETQYF
v_gene: TRBV7-6; j_gene: TRBJ2-3; d_gene: TRBD2; abundance: many; len: 16; CDR3nt: TGTGCCAGCACTTATGGGTCGGGGGGACCCACAGATACGCAGTATTTT; CDR3aa: CASTYGSGGPTDTQYF
v_gene: TRBV12-3/TRBV12-4; j_gene: TRBJ2-3; d_gene: -; abundance: many; len: 15; CDR3nt: TGTGCCAGCAGTTTATACAGGGTAGGCACAGATACGCAGTATTTT; CDR3aa: CASSLYRVGTDTQYF
v_gene: TRBV6-5; j_gene: TRBJ1-4; d_gene: -; abundance: once; len: 14; CDR3nt: TGTGCCAGCAGCTTCCGGGGGGGAGATGAAAAACTGTTTTTT; CDR3aa: CASSFRGGDEKLFF